These T cell receptor beta chains were read from a single sample in a study of blood T cell repertoires in COVID-19. Sequencing was performed with immunoSEQ multiplex PCR; in TCRdb, only in-frame clones are kept and a portion is missing. The sample yields around 230,000 clones, 65% to 90% seen once. Sequencing used peripheral blood. Source of these receptors: a man aged 45-65 years with COVID-19, enrolled during active disease. Both conserved end residues are part of each CDR3. Fields, in order: V gene, D gene, J gene, clone size, CDR3 DNA, CDR3 protein. The D gene is left open where the match is weak. Clone size is given for some rows only: seen once, a few or many times, or a class if the clone is expanded.

v_call: TRBV12-3/TRBV12-4; d_call: NA; j_call: TRBJ2-1; clone_size: NA; cdr3_nt: TGTGCCAGCAGCAAAATTCAGGGTAATGAGCAGTTCTTC; cdr3_aa: CASSKIQGNEQFF
v_call: TRBV10-3; d_call: TRBD1; j_call: TRBJ1-5; clone_size: NA; cdr3_nt: TGTGCCATCAGTGACAGACAGGGTCAGCCCCAGCATTTT; cdr3_aa: CAISDRQGQPQHF
v_call: TRBV28; d_call: NA; j_call: TRBJ2-7; clone_size: NA; cdr3_nt: TGTGCCAGCAACGGGGTCTTCAACGAGCAGTACTTC; cdr3_aa: CASNGVFNEQYF
v_call: TRBV6-6; d_call: NA; j_call: TRBJ2-7; clone_size: few; cdr3_nt: TGTGCCAGCAGTTACTCGATGCGGTATGGTTACTACGAGCAGTACTTC; cdr3_aa: CASSYSMRYGYYEQYF
v_call: TRBV6-2/TRBV6-3; d_call: NA; j_call: TRBJ1-5; clone_size: NA; cdr3_nt: TGTGCCAGCAGTTACATGGGGGCCCGGCAGCCCCAGCATTTT; cdr3_aa: CASSYMGARQPQHF
v_call: TRBV25-1; d_call: NA; j_call: TRBJ2-1; clone_size: NA; cdr3_nt: TGTGCCAGCAGCTCCACGAGCGGCGGGTATCGGTCGGCAGATGAGCAGTTCTTC; cdr3_aa: CASSSTSGGYRSADEQFF
v_call: TRBV2; d_call: NA; j_call: TRBJ1-3; clone_size: few; cdr3_nt: TGTGCCAGCAGTCTAACCGTCGACACCATATATTTT; cdr3_aa: CASSLTVDTIYF
v_call: TRBV7-2; d_call: NA; j_call: TRBJ2-7; clone_size: NA; cdr3_nt: TGTGCCAGCAGAGGGACTTTTAGCTCCTACGAGCAGTACTTC; cdr3_aa: CASRGTFSSYEQYF
v_call: TRBV2; d_call: NA; j_call: TRBJ1-5; clone_size: NA; cdr3_nt: TGTGCCAGCAGGCCGGGCAGGGACAATCAGCCCCAGCATTTT; cdr3_aa: CASRPGRDNQPQHF
v_call: TRBV2; d_call: NA; j_call: TRBJ2-1; clone_size: NA; cdr3_nt: TGTGCCAGCATCCAGTACCAGGGTATCAATGAGCAGTTCTTC; cdr3_aa: CASIQYQGINEQFF
v_call: TRBV21-1; d_call: NA; j_call: TRBJ2-7; clone_size: NA; cdr3_nt: TGTGCCAGGAGCAAATGGAGCTACGAGCAGTACTTC; cdr3_aa: CARSKWSYEQYF